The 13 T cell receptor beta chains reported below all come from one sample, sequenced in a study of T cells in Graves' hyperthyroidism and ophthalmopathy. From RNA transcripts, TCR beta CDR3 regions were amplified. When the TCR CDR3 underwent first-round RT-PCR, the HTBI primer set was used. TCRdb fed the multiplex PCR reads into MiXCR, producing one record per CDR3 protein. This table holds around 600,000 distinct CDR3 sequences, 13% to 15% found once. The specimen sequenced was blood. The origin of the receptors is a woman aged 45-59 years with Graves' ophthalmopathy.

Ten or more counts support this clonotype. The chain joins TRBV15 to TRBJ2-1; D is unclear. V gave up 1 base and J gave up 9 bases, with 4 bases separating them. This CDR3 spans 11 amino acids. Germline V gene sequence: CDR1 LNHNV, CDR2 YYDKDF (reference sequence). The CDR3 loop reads CATSRVGEQFF. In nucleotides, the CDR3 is TGTGCCACCAGCAGAGTAGGTGAGCAGTTCTTC.

In DNA, the CDR3 is TGTGCCAGCAGCCAAGAGGAACGGGACGGAGCGGGAGGAGTAAACACCGGGGAGCTGTTTTTT. It translates to CASSQEERDGAGGVNTGELFF. This chain joins TRBV3-1 and TRBJ2-2; 9 bases agree with TRBD2. Germline CDR1 is LGHDT and CDR2 is YNNKEL (reference sequence). The CDR3 is 21 amino acids. Trimming took 0 bases from V and 2 from J; bases not matched to a gene: 16.

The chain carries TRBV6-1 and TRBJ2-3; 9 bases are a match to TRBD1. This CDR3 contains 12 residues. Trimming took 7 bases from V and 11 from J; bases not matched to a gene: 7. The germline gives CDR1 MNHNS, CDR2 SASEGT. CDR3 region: CASTHRGLGQYF. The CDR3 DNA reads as TGTGCCAGCACCCACAGGGGGCTGGGGCAGTATTTT.

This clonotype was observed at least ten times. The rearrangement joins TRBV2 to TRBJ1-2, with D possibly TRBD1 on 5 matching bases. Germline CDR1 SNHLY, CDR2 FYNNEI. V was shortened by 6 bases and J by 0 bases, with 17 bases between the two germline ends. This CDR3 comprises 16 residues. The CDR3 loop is CASSKTGIRANYGYTF. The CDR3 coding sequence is TGTGCCAGCAGCAAAACAGGAATTAGAGCTAACTATGGCTACACCTTC.

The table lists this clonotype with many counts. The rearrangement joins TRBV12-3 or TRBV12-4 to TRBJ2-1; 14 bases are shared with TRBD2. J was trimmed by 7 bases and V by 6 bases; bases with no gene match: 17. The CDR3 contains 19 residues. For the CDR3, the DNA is TGTGCCAGCAGGGGGATGGGCAAACCGGGACTAGCGGGAGTTAATGAGCAGTTCTTC. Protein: CASRGMGKPGLAGVNEQFF.

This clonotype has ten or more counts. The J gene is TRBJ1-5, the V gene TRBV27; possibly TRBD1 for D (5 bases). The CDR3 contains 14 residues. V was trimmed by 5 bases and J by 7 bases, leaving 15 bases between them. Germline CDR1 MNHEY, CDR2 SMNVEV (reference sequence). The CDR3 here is CASSQSLHRQPQHF. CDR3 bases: TGTGCCAGCAGTCAGTCTCTCCACAGGCAGCCCCAGCATTTT.

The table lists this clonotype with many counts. The CDR3 loop reads CASSLWAGNTDTQYF. In nucleotides, the CDR3 is TGTGCCAGCAGCTTATGGGCGGGAAACACAGATACGCAGTATTTT. The chain is built from TRBV11-2 and TRBJ2-3, with D possibly being TRBD2 (6 bases). Germline V lookup: CDR1 SGHAT, CDR2 FQNNGV. This CDR3 is 15 amino acids long. V gave up 2 bases and J gave up 2 bases, with 11 bases separating them.

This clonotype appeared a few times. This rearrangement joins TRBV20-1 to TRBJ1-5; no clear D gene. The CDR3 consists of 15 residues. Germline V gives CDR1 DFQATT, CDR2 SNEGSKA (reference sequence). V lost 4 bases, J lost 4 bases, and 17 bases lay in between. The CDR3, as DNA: TGCAGTGCTACTCCCCCCGCGGGTGGGAATCAGCCCCAGCATTTT. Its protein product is CSATPPAGGNQPQHF.

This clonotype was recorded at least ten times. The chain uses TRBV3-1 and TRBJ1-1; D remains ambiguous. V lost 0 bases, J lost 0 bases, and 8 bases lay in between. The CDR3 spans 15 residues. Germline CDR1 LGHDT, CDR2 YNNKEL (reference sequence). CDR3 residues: CASSQDRLLNTEAFF. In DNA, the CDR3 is TGTGCCAGCAGCCAAGATCGGCTGCTGAACACTGAAGCTTTCTTT.

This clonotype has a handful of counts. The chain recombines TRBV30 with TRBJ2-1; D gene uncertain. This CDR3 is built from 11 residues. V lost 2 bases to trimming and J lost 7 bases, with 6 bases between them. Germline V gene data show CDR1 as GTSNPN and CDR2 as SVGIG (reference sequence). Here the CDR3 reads CAWSPSNEQFF. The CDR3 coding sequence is TGTGCCTGGAGTCCCAGTAATGAGCAGTTCTTC.

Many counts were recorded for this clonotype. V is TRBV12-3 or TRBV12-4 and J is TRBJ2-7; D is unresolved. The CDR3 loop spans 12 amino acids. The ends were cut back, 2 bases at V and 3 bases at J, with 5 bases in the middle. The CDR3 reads CASSLRYYEQYF. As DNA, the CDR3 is TGTGCCAGCAGTTTAAGGTACTACGAGCAGTACTTC.

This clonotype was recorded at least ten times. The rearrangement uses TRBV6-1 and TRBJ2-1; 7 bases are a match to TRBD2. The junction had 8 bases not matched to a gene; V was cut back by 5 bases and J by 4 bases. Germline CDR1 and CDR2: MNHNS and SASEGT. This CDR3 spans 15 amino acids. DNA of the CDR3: TGTGCCAGCAGTCAAACCGGCGGGAGTTACAATGAGCAGTTCTTC. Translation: CASSQTGGSYNEQFF.

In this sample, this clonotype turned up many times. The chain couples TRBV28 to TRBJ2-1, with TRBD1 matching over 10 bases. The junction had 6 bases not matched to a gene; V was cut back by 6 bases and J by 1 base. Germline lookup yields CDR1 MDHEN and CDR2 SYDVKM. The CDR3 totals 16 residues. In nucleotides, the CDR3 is TGTGCCAGCAGACCGACAGGGGGCTCATCCTACAATGAGCAGTTCTTC. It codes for CASRPTGGSSYNEQFF.